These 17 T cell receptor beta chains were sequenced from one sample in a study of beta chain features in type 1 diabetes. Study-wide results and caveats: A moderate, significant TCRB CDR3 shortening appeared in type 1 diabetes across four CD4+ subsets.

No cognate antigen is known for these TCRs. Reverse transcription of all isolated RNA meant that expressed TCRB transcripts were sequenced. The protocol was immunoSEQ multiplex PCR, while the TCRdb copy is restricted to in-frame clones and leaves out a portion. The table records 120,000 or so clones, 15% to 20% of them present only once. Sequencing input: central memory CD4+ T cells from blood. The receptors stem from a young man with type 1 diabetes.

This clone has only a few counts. The DNA for the CDR3 is TGTGCCAGCAGAAAACAGGGATTCACAGATACGCAGTATTTT. Amino acid sequence: CASRKQGFTDTQYF. This chain uses TRBV6-5 with TRBJ2-3; D may be TRBD1 (6 bases). Deletions cut 6 bases from V and 2 bases from J, with 12 bases between. CDR1 is MNHEY, CDR2 SVGAGI, per germline. The CDR3 runs to 14 residues.

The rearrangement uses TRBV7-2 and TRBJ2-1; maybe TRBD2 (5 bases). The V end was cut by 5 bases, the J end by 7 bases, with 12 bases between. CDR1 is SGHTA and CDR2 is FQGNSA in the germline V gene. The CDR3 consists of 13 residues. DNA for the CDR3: TGTGCCAGCAGCCTCACTAGGGATAATGAGCAGTTCTTC. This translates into CASSLTRDNEQFF.

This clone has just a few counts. This CDR3 is CAWASGGGDTQYF. The CDR3 DNA reads TGTGCCTGGGCTAGCGGAGGCGGGGATACGCAGTATTTT. V usage is TRBV30 and J usage is TRBJ2-3, with TRBD2 matching over 7 bases. V lost 5 bases to trimming and J lost 6 bases; unmatched junction nucleotides: 8. This CDR3 has 13 residues. Germline V gene lookup returns CDR1 GTSNPN and CDR2 SVGIG (reference sequence).

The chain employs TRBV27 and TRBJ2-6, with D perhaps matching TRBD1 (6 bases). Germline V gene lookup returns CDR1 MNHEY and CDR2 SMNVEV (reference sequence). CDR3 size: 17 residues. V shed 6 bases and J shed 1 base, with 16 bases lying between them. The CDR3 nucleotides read TGTGCCAGCAGCCGCGCACTAGGACAGTCTGGGGCCAACGTCCTGACTTTC. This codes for CASSRALGQSGANVLTF.

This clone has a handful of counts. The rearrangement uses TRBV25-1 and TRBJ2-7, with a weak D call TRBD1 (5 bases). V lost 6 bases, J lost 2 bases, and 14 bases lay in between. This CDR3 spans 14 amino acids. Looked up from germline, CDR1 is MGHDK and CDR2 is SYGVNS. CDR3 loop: CASRGPGRTYEQYF. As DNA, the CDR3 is TGTGCCAGCAGGGGGCCGGGCCGTACCTACGAGCAGTACTTC.

The CDR3 sequence: CASSAKGGVYEQYF. In nucleotides, the CDR3 is TGTGCCAGCAGCGCAAAGGGGGGAGTTTACGAGCAGTACTTC. The V call is TRBV7-9, the J call TRBJ2-7; D is tentatively TRBD1 or TRBD2 (6 bases each). Germline V gene data show CDR1 as SEHNR and CDR2 as FQNEAQ (reference sequence). The germline V and J ends were trimmed by 5 bases and 4 bases, with 15 bases remaining between them. The CDR3 is 14 residues long. Complete variable domain (other parts from reference TRBV7-9 and TRBJ2-7): DTGVSQNPRHKITKRGQNVTFRCDPISEHNRLYWYRQTLGQGPEFLTYFQNEAQLEKSRLLSDRFSAERPKGSFSTLEIQRTEQGDSAMYLCASSAKGGVYEQYFGPGTRLTVT.

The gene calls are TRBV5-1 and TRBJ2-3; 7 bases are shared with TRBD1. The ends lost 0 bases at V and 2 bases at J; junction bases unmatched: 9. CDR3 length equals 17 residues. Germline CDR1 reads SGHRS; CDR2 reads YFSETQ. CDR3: CASSLDPTGAHTDTQYF. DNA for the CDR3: TGCGCCAGCAGCTTGGATCCCACAGGGGCCCACACAGATACGCAGTATTTT.

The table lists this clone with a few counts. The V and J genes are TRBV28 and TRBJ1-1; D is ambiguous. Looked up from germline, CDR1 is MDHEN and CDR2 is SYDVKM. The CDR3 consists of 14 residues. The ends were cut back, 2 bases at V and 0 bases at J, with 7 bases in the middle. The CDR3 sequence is CASSLRLLNTEAFF. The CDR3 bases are TGTGCCAGCAGTTTAAGACTGTTGAACACTGAAGCTTTCTTT.

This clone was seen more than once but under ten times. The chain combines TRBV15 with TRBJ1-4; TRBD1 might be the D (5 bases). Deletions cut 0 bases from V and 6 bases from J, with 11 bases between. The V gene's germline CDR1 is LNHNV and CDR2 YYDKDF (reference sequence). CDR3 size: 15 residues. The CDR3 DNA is TGTGCCACCAGCAGAGACAGGGCGTGGGATGAAAAACTGTTTTTT. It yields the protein CATSRDRAWDEKLFF. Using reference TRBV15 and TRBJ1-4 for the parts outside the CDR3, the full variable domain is DAMVIQNPRYQVTQFGKPVTLSCSQTLNHNVMYWYQQKSSQAPKLLFHYYDKDFNNEADTPDNFQSRRPNTSFCFLDIRSPGLGDTAMYLCATSRDRAWDEKLFFGSGTQLSVL.

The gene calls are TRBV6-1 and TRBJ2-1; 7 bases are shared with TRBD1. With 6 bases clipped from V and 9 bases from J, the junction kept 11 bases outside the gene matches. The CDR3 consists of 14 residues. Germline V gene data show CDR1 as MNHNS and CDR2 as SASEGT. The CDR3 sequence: CASSMTGRFGEQFF. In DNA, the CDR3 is TGTGCCAGCAGCATGACAGGGCGGTTTGGTGAGCAGTTCTTC.

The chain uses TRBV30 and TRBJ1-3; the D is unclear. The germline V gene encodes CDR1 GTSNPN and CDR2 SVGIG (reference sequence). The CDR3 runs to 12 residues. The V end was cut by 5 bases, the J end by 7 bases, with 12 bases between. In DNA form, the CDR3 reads TGTGCCTGGTGGCGGGTTGACAACACCATATATTTT. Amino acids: CAWWRVDNTIYF. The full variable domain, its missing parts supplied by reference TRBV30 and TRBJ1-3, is SQTIHQWPATLVQPVGSPLSLECTVEGTSNPNLYWYRQAAGRGLQLLFYSVGIGQISSEVPQNLSASRPQDRQFILSSKKLLLSDSGFYLCAWWRVDNTIYFGEGSWLTVV.

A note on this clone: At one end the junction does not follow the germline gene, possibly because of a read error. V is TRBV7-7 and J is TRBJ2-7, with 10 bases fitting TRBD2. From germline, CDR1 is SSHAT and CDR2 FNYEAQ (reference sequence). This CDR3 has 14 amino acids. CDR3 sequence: CASSPGLAVDEQYF. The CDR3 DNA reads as TGTGCTAGCAGCCCAGGACTAGCGGTGGACGAGCAGTACTTC.

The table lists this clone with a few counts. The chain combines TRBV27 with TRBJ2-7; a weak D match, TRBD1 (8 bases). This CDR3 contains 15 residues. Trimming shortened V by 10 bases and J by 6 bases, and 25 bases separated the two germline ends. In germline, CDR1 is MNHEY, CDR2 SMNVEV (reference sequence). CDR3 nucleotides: TGTGCCACCGACACCGGGACAGGAATAGCGGGCGAGCAGTACTTC. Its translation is CATDTGTGIAGEQYF.

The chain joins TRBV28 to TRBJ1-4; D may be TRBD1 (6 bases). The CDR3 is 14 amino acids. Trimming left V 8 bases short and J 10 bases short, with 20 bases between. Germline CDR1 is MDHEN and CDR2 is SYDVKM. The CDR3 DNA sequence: TGTGCCAGCCATGGAGGGGGTCAGATAGTAAAACTGTTTTTT. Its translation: CASHGGGQIVKLFF. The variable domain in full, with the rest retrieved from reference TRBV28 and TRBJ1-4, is DVKVTQSSRYLVKRTGEKVFLECVQDMDHENMFWYRQDPGLGLRLIYFSYDVKMKEKGDIPEGYSVSREKKERFSLILESASTNQTSMYLCASHGGGQIVKLFFGSGTQLSVL.

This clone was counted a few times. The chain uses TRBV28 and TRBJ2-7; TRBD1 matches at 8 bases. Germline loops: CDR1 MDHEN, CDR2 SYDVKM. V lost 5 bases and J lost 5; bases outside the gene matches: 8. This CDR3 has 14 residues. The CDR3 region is CASSVGQGGNEQYF. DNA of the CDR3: TGTGCCAGCAGTGTAGGACAGGGAGGAAACGAGCAGTACTTC.

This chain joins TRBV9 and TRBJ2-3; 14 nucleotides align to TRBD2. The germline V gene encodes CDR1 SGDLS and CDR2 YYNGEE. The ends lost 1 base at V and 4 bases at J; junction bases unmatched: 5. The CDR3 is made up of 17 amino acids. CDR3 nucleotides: TGTGCCAGCAGCGTATTCGAGGGACTAGCGGGAGCAGATACGCAGTATTTT. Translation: CASSVFEGLAGADTQYF.

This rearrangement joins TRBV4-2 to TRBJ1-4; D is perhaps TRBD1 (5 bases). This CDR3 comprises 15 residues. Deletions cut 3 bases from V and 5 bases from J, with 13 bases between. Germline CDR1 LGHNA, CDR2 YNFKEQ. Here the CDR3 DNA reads TGTGCCAGCAGCCACGCCGGGGGAAGGAATGAAAAACTGTTTTTT. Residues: CASSHAGGRNEKLFF.